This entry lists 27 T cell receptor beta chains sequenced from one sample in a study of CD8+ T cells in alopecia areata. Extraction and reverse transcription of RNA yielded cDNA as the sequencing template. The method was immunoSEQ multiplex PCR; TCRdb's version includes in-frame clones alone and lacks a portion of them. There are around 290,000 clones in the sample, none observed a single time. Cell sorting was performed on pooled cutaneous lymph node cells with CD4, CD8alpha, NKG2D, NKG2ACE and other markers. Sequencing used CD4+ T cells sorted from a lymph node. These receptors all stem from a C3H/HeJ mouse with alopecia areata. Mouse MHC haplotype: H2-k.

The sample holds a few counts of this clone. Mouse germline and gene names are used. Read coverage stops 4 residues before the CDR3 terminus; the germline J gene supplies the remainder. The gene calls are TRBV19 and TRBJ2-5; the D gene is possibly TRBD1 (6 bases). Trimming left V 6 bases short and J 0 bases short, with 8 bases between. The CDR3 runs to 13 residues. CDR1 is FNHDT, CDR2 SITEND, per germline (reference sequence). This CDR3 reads CASIGTNQDTQYF. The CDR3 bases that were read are TGTGCCAGCATCGGGACAAACCAAGAC.

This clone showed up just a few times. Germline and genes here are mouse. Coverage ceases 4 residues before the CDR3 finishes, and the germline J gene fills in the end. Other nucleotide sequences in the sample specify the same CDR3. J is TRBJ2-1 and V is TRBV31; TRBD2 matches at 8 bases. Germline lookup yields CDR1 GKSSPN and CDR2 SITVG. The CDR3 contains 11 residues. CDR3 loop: CAWTGGAEQFF. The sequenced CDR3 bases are TGTGCCTGGACTGGGGGGGCT.

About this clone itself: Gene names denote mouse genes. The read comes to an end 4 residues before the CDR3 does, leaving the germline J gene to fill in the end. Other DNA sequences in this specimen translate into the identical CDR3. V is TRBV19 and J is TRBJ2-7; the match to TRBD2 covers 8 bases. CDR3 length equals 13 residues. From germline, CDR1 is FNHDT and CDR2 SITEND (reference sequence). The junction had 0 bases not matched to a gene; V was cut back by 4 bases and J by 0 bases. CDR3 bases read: TGTGCCAGCAGTCTGGGGGGCTCCTAT. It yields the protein CASSLGGSY. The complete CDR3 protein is CASSLGGSYEQYF. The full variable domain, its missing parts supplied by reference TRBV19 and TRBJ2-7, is GGIITQTPKFLIGQEGQKLTLKCQQNFNHDTMYWYRQDSGKGLRLIYYSITENDLQKGDLSEGYDASREKKSSFSLTVTSAQKNEMAVFLCASSLGGSYEQYFGPGTRLTVL.

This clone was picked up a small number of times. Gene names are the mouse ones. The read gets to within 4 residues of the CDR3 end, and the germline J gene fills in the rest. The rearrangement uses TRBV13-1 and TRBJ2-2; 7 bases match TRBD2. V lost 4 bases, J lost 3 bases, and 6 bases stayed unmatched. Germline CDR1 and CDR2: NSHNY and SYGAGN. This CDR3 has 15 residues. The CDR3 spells CASSWGDGDTGQLYF. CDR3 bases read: TGTGCCAGCAGTTGGGGGGACGGGGACACCGGG.

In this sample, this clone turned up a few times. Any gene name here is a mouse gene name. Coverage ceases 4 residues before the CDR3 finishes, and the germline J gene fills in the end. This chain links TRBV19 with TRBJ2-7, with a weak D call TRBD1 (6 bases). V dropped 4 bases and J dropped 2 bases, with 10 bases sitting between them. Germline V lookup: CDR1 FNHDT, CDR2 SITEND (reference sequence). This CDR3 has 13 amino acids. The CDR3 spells CASSPRTAYEQYF. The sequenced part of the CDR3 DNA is TGTGCCAGCAGTCCCCGGACAGCCTAT.

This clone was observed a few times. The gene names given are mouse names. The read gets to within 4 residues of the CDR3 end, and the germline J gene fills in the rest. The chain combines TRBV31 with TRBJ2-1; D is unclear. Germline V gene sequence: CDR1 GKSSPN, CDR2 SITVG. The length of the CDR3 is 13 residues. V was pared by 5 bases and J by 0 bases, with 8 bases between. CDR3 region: CAWDSHNYAEQFF. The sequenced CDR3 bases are TGTGCCTGGGACTCCCATAACTATGCT.

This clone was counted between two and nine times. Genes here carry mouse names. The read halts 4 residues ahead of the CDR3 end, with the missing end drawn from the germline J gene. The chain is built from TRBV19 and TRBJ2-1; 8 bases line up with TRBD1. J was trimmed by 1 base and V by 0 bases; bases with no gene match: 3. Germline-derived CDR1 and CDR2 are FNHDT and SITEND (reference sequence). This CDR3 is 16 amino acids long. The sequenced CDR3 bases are TGTGCCAGCAGTATAGGACAGGGGCGGAACTATGCT. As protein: CASSIGQGRNYA. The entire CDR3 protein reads CASSIGQGRNYAEQFF.

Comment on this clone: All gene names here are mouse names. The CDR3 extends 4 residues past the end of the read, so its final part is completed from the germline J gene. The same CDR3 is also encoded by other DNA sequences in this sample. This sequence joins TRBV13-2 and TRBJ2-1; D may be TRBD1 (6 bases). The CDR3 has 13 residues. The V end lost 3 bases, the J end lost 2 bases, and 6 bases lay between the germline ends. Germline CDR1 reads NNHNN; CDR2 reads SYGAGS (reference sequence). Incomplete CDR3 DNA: TGTGCCAGCGGTGGGACAGACTATGCT. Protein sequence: CASGGTDYA. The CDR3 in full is CASGGTDYAEQFF.

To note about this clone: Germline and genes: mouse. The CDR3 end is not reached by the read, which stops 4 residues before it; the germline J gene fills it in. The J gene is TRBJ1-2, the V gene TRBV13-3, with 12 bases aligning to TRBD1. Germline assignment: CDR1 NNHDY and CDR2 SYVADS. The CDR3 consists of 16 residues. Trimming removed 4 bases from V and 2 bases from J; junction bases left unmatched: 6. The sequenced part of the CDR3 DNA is TGTGCCAGCAGTCCTCGGGGACAGGGGGCTAACTCC. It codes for CASSPRGQGANS. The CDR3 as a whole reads CASSPRGQGANSDYTF.

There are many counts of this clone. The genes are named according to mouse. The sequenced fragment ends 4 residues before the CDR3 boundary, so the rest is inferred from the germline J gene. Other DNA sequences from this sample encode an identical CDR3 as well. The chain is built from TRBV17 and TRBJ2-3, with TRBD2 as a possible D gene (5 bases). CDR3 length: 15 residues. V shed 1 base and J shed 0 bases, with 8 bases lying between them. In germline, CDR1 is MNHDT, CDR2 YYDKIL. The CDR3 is CASSRVDSSAETLYF. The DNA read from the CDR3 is TGTGCTAGCAGTAGAGTGGACTCTAGTGCAGAA. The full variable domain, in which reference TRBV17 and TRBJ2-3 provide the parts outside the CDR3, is DTTVKQNPRYKLARVGKPVNLICSQTMNHDTMYWYQKKPNQAPKLLLFYYDKILNREADTFEKFQSSRPNNSFCSLYIGSAGLEYSAMYLCASSRVDSSAETLYFGSGTRLTVL.

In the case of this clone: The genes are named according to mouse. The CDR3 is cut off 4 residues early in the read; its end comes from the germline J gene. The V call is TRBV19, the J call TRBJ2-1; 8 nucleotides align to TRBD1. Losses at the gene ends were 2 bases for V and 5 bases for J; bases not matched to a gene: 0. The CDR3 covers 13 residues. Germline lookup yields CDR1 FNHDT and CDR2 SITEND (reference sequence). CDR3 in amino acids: CASSMDRDAEQFF. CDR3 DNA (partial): TGTGCCAGCAGTATGGACAGGGATGCT.

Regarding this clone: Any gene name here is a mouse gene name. CDR3 in amino acids: CTCSAQGWDTQYF. The covered CDR3 bases are TGCACCTGCAGTGCACAGGGGTGGGAC. The chain couples TRBV1 to TRBJ2-5, with a possible D match to TRBD1 (6 bases). Read data end 4 residues before the CDR3 end; the end is taken from the germline J gene. The CDR3 sequence is 13 residues long. In germline, CDR1 is NSQYPW, CDR2 LRSPGD (reference sequence). The full variable domain, completed using reference TRBV1 and TRBJ2-5, is VTLLEQNPRWRLVPRGQAVNLRCILKNSQYPWMSWYQQDLQKQLQWLFTLRSPGDKEVKSLPGADYLATRVTDTELRLQVANMSQGRTLYCTCSAQGWDTQYFGPGTRLLVL.

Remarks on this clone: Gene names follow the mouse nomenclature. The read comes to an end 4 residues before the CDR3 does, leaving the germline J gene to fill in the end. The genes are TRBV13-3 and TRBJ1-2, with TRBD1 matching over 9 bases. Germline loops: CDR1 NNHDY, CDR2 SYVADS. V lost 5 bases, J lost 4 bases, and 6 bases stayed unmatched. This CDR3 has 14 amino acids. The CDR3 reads CASSRDRAGSDYTF. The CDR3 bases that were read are TGTGCCAGCAGCCGGGACAGGGCGGGCTCC.

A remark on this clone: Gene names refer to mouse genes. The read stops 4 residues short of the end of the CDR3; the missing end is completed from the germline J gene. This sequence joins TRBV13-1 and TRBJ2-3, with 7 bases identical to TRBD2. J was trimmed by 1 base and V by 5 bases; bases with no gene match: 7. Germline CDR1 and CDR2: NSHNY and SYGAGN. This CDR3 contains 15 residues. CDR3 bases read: TGTGCCAGCAGCTTTGACTGGGTCGGTGCAGAA. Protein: CASSFDWVGAE. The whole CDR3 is CASSFDWVGAETLYF.

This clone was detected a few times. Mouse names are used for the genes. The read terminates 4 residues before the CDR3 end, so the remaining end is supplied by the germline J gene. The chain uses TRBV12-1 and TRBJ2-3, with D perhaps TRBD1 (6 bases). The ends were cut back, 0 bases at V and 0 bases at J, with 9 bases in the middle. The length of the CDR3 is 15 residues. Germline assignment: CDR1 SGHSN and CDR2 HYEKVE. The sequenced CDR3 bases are TGTGCCAGCTCTCTCGTGAGGGGGAGTGCAGAA. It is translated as CASSLVRGSAE. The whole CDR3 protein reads CASSLVRGSAETLYF.

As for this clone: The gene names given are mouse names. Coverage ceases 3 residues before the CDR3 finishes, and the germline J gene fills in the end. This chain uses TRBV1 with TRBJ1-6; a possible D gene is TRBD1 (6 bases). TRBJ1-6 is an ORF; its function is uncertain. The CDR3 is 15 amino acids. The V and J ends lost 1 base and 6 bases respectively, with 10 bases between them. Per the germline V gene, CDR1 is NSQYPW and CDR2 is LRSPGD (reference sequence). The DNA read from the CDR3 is TGCACCTGCAGTGCAGCGGGGGGCGGTAATTCGCCC. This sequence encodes CTCSAAGGGNSP. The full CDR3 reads CTCSAAGGGNSPLYF.

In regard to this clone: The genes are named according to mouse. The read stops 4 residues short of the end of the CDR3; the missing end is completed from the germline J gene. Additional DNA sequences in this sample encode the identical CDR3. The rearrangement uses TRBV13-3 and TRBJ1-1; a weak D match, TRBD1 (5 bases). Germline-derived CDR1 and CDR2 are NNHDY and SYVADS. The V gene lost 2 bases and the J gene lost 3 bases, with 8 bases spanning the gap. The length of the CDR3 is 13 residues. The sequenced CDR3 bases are TGTGCCAGCAGTGACACAGGAGACACA. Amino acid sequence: CASSDTGDT. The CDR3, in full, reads CASSDTGDTEVFF.

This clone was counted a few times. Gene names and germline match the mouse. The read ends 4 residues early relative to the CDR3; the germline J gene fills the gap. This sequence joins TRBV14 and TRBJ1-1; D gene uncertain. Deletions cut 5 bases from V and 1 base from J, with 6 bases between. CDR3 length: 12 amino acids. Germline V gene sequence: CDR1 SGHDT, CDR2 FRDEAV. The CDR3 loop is CASSPKNTEVFF. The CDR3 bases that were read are TGTGCCAGCAGCCCCAAAAACACA.

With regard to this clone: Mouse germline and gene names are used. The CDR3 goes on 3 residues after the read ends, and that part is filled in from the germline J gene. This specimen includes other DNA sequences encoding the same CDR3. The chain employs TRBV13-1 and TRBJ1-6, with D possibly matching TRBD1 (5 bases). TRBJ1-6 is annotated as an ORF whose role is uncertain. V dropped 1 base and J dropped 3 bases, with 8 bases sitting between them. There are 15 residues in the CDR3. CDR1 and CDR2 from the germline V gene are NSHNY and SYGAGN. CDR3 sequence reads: CASSDLDNYNSPLYF. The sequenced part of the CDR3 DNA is TGTGCCAGCAGTGATTTGGACAACTATAATTCGCCC.

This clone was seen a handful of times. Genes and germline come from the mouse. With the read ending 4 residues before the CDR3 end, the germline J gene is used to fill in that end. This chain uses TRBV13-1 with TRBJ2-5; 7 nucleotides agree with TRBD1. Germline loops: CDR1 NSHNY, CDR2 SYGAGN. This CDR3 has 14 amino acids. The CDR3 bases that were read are TGTGCCAGCAGTGAAAGCCGCAGGGGGGAC. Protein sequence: CASSESRRGD. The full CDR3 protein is CASSESRRGDTQYF.

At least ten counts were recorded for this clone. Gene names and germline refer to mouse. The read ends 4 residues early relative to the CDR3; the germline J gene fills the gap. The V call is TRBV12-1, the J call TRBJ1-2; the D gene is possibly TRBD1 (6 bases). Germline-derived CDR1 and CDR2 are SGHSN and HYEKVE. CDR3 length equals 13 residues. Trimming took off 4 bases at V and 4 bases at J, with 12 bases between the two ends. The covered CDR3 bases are TGTGCCAGCTCACGTCAGGGGCCCTCC. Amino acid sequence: CASSRQGPS. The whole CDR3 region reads CASSRQGPSDYTF. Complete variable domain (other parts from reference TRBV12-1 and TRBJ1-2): DSGVVQSPRHIIKEKGGRSVLTCIPISGHSNVVWYQQTLGKELKFLIQHYEKVERDKGFLPSRFSVQQFDDYHSEMNMSALELEDSAMYFCASSRQGPSDYTFGSGTRLLVI.

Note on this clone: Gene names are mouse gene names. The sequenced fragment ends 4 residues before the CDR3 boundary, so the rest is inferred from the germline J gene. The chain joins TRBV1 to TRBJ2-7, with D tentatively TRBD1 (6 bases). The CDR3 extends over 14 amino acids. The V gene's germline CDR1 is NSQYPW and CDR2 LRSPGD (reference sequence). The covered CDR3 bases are TGCACCTGCAGTGCAGATCGGGACATTTAT. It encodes CTCSADRDIY. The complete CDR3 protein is CTCSADRDIYEQYF.

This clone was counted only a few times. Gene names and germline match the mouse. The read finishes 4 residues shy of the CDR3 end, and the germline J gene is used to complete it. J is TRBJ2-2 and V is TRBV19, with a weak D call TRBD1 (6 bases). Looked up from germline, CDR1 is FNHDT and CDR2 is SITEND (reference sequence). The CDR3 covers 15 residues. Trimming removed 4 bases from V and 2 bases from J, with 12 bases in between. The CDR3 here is CASSPGAGNTGQLYF. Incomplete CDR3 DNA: TGTGCCAGCAGTCCAGGGGCGGGGAACACCGGG.

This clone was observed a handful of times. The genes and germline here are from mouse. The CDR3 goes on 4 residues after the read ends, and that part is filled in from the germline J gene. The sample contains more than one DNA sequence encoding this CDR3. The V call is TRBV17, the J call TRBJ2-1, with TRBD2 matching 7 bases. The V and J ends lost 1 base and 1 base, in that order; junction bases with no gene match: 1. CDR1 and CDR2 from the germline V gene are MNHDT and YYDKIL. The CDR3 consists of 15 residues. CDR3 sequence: CASSRGGGNYAEQFF. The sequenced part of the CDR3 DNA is TGTGCTAGCAGTAGAGGGGGGGGGAACTATGCT.

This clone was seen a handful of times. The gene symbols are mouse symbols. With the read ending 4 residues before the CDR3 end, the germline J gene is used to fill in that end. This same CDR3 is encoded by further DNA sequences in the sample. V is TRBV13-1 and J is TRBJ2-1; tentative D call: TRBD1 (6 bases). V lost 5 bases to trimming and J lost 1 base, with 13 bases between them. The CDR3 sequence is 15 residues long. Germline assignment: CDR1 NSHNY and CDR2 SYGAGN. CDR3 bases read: TGTGCCAGCAGGGCCCCGGGACAAAACTATGCT. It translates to CASRAPGQNYA. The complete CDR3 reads CASRAPGQNYAEQFF.

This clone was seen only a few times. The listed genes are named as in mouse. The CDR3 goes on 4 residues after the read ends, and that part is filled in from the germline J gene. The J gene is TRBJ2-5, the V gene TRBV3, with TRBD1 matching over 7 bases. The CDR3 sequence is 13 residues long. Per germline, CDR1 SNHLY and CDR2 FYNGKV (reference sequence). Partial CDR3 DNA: TGTGCCAGCAGCTTTGACAGGGCAGAC. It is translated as CASSFDRAD. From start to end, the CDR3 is CASSFDRADTQYF.

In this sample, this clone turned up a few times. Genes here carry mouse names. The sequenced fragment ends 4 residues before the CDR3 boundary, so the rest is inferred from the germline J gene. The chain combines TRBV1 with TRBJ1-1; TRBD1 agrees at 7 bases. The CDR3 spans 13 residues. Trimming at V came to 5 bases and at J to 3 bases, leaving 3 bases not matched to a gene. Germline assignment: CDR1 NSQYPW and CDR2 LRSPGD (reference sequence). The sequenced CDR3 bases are TGCACCTGCAGTCGAACAGGGGACACA. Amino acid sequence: CTCSRTGDT. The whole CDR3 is CTCSRTGDTEVFF.